A single sample gave rise to the 15 T cell receptor beta chains below, sequenced in a study of glioma-infiltrating T cells after dendritic cell vaccination. Clones were read by immunoSEQ multiplex PCR, and TCRdb kept only the in-frame ones, dropping some. The sample shows 75,000 to 95,000 clones, 75% to 90% of them seen only once. Time point of the sample: after dendritic cell vaccination, including at tumor progression/relapse. The input for sequencing was blood, taken after dendritic cell vaccination. These receptors all come from a human donor with glioblastoma.

This clone was seen once. The chain uses TRBV7-9 and TRBJ2-1; 7 bases line up with TRBD2. V trimming: 0 bases; J trimming: 5 bases; junction bases outside the gene matches: 7. Germline CDR1 reads SEHNR; CDR2 reads FQNEAQ (reference sequence). This CDR3 is built from 16 residues. The chain's CDR3 is CASSLAGGRNHNEQFF. Written as DNA, the CDR3 is TGTGCCAGCAGCTTAGCGGGAGGGAGGAACCACAATGAGCAGTTCTTC.

The V and J genes are TRBV19 and TRBJ2-3, with 12 bases aligning to TRBD2. CDR3 size: 19 residues. Germline CDR1 LNHDA, CDR2 SQIVND (reference sequence). V lost 3 bases, J lost 0 bases, and 10 bases stayed unmatched. This CDR3 reads CASSIASGRGKRSTDTQYF. Here the CDR3 DNA reads TGTGCCAGTAGTATCGCTAGCGGGAGGGGTAAGAGGAGCACAGATACGCAGTATTTT.

As for this clone: Other DNA sequences within the sample encode an identical CDR3. This chain connects TRBV7-9 to TRBJ2-2; TRBD1 might be the D (5 bases). Germline-derived CDR1 and CDR2 are SEHNR and FQNEAQ (reference sequence). V gave up 5 bases and J gave up 8 bases, with 6 bases separating them. The CDR3 length is 11 residues. The CDR3 DNA is TGTGCCAGCAGCCCAGGGGGGGAGCTGTTTTTT. It specifies CASSPGGELFF. The entire variable domain, with the rest obtained from reference TRBV7-9 and TRBJ2-2, is as follows: DTGVSQNPRHKITKRGQNVTFRCDPISEHNRLYWYRQTLGQGPEFLTYFQNEAQLEKSRLLSDRFSAERPKGSFSTLEIQRTEQGDSAMYLCASSPGGELFFGEGSRLTVL.

This chain joins TRBV6-1 and TRBJ2-5; a weak D match, TRBD2 (5 bases). The CDR3 spans 15 residues. Germline-derived CDR1 and CDR2 are MNHNS and SASEGT. V lost 7 bases and J lost 3, with 18 bases in between. CDR3 in amino acids: CASTTRRGFEETQYF. The CDR3 DNA sequence: TGTGCCAGCACAACCCGACGGGGATTCGAAGAGACCCAGTACTTC.

This clone was found a few times. V and J are TRBV18 and TRBJ1-1; 8 bases match TRBD1. Germline V gives CDR1 KGHSH, CDR2 LQKENI. Germline trimming cut 2 bases from V and 1 base from J; bases unmatched to any gene: 6. The CDR3 has 16 amino acids. The CDR3 DNA reads TGTGCCAGCTCACCAAACCCCGGGACAGGGAACACTGAAGCTTTCTTT. Encoded protein: CASSPNPGTGNTEAFF. Combining the CDR3 with reference TRBV18 and TRBJ1-1 gives the whole variable domain NAGVMQNPRHLVRRRGQEARLRCSPMKGHSHVYWYRQLPEEGLKFMVYLQKENIIDESGMPKERFSAEFPKEGPSILRIQQVVRGDSAAYFCASSPNPGTGNTEAFFGQGTRLTVV.

The gene calls are TRBV6-4 and TRBJ1-6; D is possibly TRBD1 (6 bases). Germline loops: CDR1 MRHNA, CDR2 SNTAGT. The CDR3 loop spans 15 amino acids. V lost 5 bases and J 7 bases, leaving 15 bases between the germline ends. The CDR3 nucleotides are TGTGCCAGCAGTTCCTCAACAGGGACGAATTCACCCCTCCACTTT. It is translated as CASSSSTGTNSPLHF.

V gene TRBV19 combines with J gene TRBJ2-3; D perhaps matches TRBD2 (5 bases). V lost 3 bases and J 1 base, leaving 14 bases between the germline ends. CDR1 and CDR2 from the germline V gene are LNHDA and SQIVND (reference sequence). CDR3 length equals 16 residues. As DNA, the CDR3 is TGTGCCAGTAGTATCGGGATCCAGTCTCGCACAGATACGCAGTATTTT. It specifies CASSIGIQSRTDTQYF. Full variable domain (missing parts from reference TRBV19 and TRBJ2-3): DGGITQSPKYLFRKEGQNVTLSCEQNLNHDAMYWYRQDPGQGLRLIYYSQIVNDFQKGDIAEGYSVSREKKESFPLTVTSAQKNPTAFYLCASSIGIQSRTDTQYFGPGTRLTVL.

This clone was picked up a small number of times. The genes are TRBV5-1 and TRBJ1-6; TRBD1 is a possible D gene (5 bases). The CDR3 totals 15 residues. V dropped 0 bases and J dropped 7 bases, with 11 bases sitting between them. Germline V gene lookup returns CDR1 SGHRS and CDR2 YFSETQ. In DNA, the CDR3 is TGCGCCAGCAGCTTGGAAGAAGGGGTCAATTCACCCCTCCACTTT. It yields the protein CASSLEEGVNSPLHF. Full variable domain (outside the CDR3, taken from reference TRBV5-1 and TRBJ1-6): KAGVTQTPRYLIKTRGQQVTLSCSPISGHRSVSWYQQTPGQGLQFLFEYFSETQRNKGNFPGRFSGRQFSNSRSEMNVSTLELGDSALYLCASSLEEGVNSPLHFGNGTRLTVT.

The chain joins TRBV5-1 to TRBJ1-3; D is uncertain. Germline V lookup: CDR1 SGHRS, CDR2 YFSETQ. V was clipped by 1 base and J by 0 bases, with 8 bases between them. The CDR3 runs 15 residues. The CDR3, as DNA: TGCGCCAGCAGCTTGATGGGAGACTCTGGAAACACCATATATTTT. Protein sequence: CASSLMGDSGNTIYF.

This clone has only one observation. The gene calls are TRBV2 and TRBJ1-2; 9 nucleotides line up with TRBD1. This CDR3 comprises 14 residues. Per the germline V gene, CDR1 is SNHLY and CDR2 is FYNNEI. V shed 7 bases and J 5 bases; nucleotides not matched to a gene: 8. CDR3 in amino acids: CASKIQGAGYGYTF. The CDR3, as DNA: TGTGCCAGCAAAATACAGGGGGCTGGGTATGGCTACACCTTC.

Of note for this clone: The same CDR3 arises from other DNA sequences in this sample as well. The chain uses TRBV12-5 and TRBJ2-7, with TRBD1 matching 7 bases. This CDR3 has 15 residues. The junction had 13 bases not matched to a gene; V was cut back by 6 bases and J by 5 bases. Germline assignment: CDR1 LGHNT and CDR2 FRNRAP. CDR3 amino acids: CASGWATGWTDEQYF. The CDR3 DNA reads as TGTGCTAGTGGATGGGCGACAGGGTGGACGGACGAGCAGTACTTC.

This clone was seen once. The gene calls are TRBV2 and TRBJ2-7; 7 positions agree with TRBD1. V lost 6 bases and J lost 6; bases outside the gene matches: 5. CDR3 length equals 12 residues. The germline gives CDR1 SNHLY, CDR2 FYNNEI. CDR3 in DNA: TGTGCCAGCAGATTGACAGGGCGCGAGCAGTACGTC. This codes for CASRLTGREQYV.

This chain links TRBV6-5 with TRBJ2-1; D is possibly TRBD1 (6 bases). Germline loops: CDR1 MNHEY, CDR2 SVGAGI. This CDR3 is built from 14 residues. The V end was cut by 4 bases, the J end by 6 bases, with 13 bases between. The CDR3 nucleotides are TGTGCCAGCAGTTGGACCCTACAGGGCAATGAGCAGTTCTTC. This translates into CASSWTLQGNEQFF.

The gene calls are TRBV7-9 and TRBJ1-1; D gene uncertain. V was pared by 4 bases and J by 10 bases, with 13 bases between. Germline V gene sequence: CDR1 SEHNR, CDR2 FQNEAQ (reference sequence). The CDR3 has 12 residues. The CDR3 DNA follows: TGTGCCAGCAGCTCACTCTCACGGGGAGCTTTCTTT. It yields the protein CASSSLSRGAFF.

The CDR3 reads CASSLASGIDQPQHF. The DNA of the CDR3 is TGCGCCAGCAGCTTGGCTTCAGGGATCGATCAGCCCCAGCATTTT. The genes are TRBV5-1 and TRBJ1-5, with D perhaps TRBD1 (5 bases). Germline loops: CDR1 SGHRS, CDR2 YFSETQ. Trimming removed 0 bases from V and 5 bases from J, with 12 bases in between. CDR3 length: 15 amino acids. Full variable domain (rest looked up from reference TRBV5-1 and TRBJ1-5): KAGVTQTPRYLIKTRGQQVTLSCSPISGHRSVSWYQQTPGQGLQFLFEYFSETQRNKGNFPGRFSGRQFSNSRSEMNVSTLELGDSALYLCASSLASGIDQPQHFGDGTRLSIL.